Listed below are T cell receptor beta chains from one sample, sequenced in a study of blood T cell repertoires in COVID-19. TCRdb keeps only in-frame clones here, not all; method: immunoSEQ multiplex PCR. This table has about 290,000 clones, around 85% appearing once. The sample was peripheral blood. These receptors were taken from a woman in her forties or fifties with active or convalescent COVID-19. The conserved cysteine and the conserved F or W are not part of the CDR3 here. Expanded clones get a size class; other rows say once, few or many, or leave the size out.

TRBJ1-3	TRBV19	once	ASIPDGGSGNTIY
TRBJ2-7	TRBV4-2	-	ASSHPGTSSYEQY
TRBJ2-7	TRBV20-1	-	SARSLGEQY
TRBJ2-3	TRBV4-1	-	ASSQGRLADTDTQY
TRBJ2-1	TRBV27	-	ASTYDRSSYNEQF
TRBJ1-2	TRBV20-1	-	RGGDNYGYT
TRBJ2-3	TRBV29-1	-	SVTRRDRETDTQY
TRBJ2-3	TRBV5-4	-	ASSQGREREGDTQY
TRBJ1-1	TRBV10-1	few	ASSDTGLGNTEAF
TRBJ1-1	TRBV9	-	ASSVGNYNTEAF
TRBJ2-3	TRBV5-1	-	ASSLGTSGRDTQY
TRBJ1-3	TRBV21-1	many	ASSRKREQGANTIY
TRBJ2-7	TRBV4-1	-	ASSQAVAGLTYEQY
TRBJ2-1	TRBV5-1	once	ASSIRLAGGPYNEQF
TRBJ1-1	TRBV5-4	-	ASSSAPGTDTEAF
TRBJ1-1	TRBV18	-	ASSGDRDEAF
TRBJ1-4	TRBV19	-	ASTTGTGGTREKLF
TRBJ1-1	TRBV7-9	-	ASRKTGGQMNTEAF
TRBJ2-1	TRBV5-6	once	ASSRPGTDYNEQF
TRBJ2-1	TRBV24-1	-	ATSDPGGYNEQF
TRBJ1-2	TRBV7-9	-	ASSSKLAGPHYGYT
TRBJ2-1	TRBV5-1	-	ASSWGLAGGPEQF
TRBJ1-1	TRBV19	-	ASSIDTAGEAF
TRBJ1-6	TRBV19	-	ASSWGQGNSPLH